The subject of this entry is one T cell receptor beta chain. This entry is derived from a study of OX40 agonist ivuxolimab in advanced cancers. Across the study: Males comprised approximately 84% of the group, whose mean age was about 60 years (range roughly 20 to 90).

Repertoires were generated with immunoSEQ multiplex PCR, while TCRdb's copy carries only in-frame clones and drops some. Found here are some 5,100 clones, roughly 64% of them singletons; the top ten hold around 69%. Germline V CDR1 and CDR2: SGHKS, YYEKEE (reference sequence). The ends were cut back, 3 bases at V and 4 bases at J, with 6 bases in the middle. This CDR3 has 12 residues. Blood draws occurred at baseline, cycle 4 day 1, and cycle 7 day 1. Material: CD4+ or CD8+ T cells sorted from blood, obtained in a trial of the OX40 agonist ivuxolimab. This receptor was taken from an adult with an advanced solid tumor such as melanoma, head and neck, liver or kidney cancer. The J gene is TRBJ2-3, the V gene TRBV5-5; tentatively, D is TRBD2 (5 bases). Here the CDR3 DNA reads TGTGCCAGCAGCTGGACTGCAGATACGCAGTATTTT. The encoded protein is CASSWTADTQYF.